This T cell receptor (beta chain) originates from a study of T cells in Graves' hyperthyroidism and ophthalmopathy. The study, taken as a whole, reports: In simple terms, a model built on 13 V-J features told ophthalmopathy apart from stable hyperthyroidism. Most clonotypes that expanded in the thyroid above 0.001 also showed up in blood.

The CDR3 has 17 amino acids. Trimming removed 0 bases at V and 5 bases at J, with 19 bases between. CDR1 and CDR2 (germline): MNHEY, SMNVEV (reference sequence). In its sample, this clonotype was seen many times. Its antigen is currently unknown. RNA transcripts yielded amplified TCR beta CDR3 regions. With the HTBI primer set, the TCR CDR3 went through a first round of RT-PCR. TCRdb re-called the multiplex PCR reads with MiXCR, one entry per CDR3 protein. Of hundreds of thousands of distinct CDR3 sequences in the sample, about 20% were seen once. The chain has TRBV27 and TRBJ1-1, with no clear D. This clonotype was obtained from a man aged 40-50 years with Graves' ophthalmopathy. Sequenced sample: blood. The CDR3 loop is CASSLSSGKVTVTEAFF. The CDR3 DNA reads TGTGCCAGCAGTTTATCGAGCGGGAAGGTTACGGTTACTGAAGCTTTCTTT.